The rows below give T cell receptor beta chains drawn from one sample of a study of blood T cell repertoires in COVID-19. Some clones are missing from TCRdb's copy, which holds only in-frame ones; the method was immunoSEQ multiplex PCR. The repertoire holds about 240,000 clones, with about nine tenths as singletons. Source material: PBMCs or T cells enriched from blood (not recorded which). All receptors come from a woman aged 25 to 45 with acute COVID-19. Each CDR3 is given with its conserved first and last residue. Each record gives: J gene, clone size, V gene, D gene, CDR3 protein, CDR3 DNA. A D gene is named only where the DNA matches it firmly. The listing skips clone size in some rows; elsewhere it reads once, few, many or a size class.

TRBJ2-5 | . | TRBV5-1 | TRBD2 | CASSTPASGGFQETQYF | TGCGCCAGCAGCACACCCGCTAGCGGGGGCTTCCAAGAGACCCAGTACTTC
TRBJ1-2 | once | TRBV7-2 | . | CASSLVVGNYGYTF | TGTGCCAGCAGCTTAGTTGTCGGTAACTATGGCTACACCTTC
TRBJ1-6 | . | TRBV4-1 | . | CASSQVQEYNSPLHF | TGCGCCAGCAGCCAAGTACAGGAGTATAATTCACCCCTCCACTTT
TRBJ1-1 | once | TRBV27 | TRBD1 | CASSSNRGWGSEAFF | TGTGCCAGCAGTTCCAACAGGGGATGGGGATCTGAAGCTTTCTTT
TRBJ1-2 | . | TRBV18 | . | CASSPPSSGLYGYTF | TGTGCCAGCTCACCACCAAGCTCAGGGCTCTATGGCTACACCTTC
TRBJ1-2 | . | TRBV19 | . | CASSFRRTVVYGYTF | TGTGCCAGTAGTTTCCGGAGGACAGTCGTCTATGGCTACACCTTC
TRBJ1-6 | . | TRBV30 | . | CAPSGAENSPLHF | TGTGCCCCCTCTGGGGCAGAGAATTCACCCCTCCACTTT
TRBJ2-3 | once | TRBV4-1 | TRBD2 | CASSQGLADRDTQYF | TGCGCCAGCAGCCAGGGACTAGCGGATAGAGATACGCAGTATTTT
TRBJ1-6 | . | TRBV5-4 | . | CASKSSYNSPLHF | TGTGCCAGCAAGAGCTCCTATAATTCACCCCTCCACTTT
TRBJ1-1 | once | TRBV7-2 | TRBD1 | CASGPGQGAIGTEAFF | TGTGCCAGCGGACCGGGACAGGGGGCGATCGGGACTGAAGCTTTCTTT
TRBJ1-3 | . | TRBV3-1/TRBV3-2 | TRBD1 | CASSPPGQGAGNTIYF | TGTGCCAGCAGCCCCCCGGGACAGGGGGCGGGAAACACCATATATTTT
TRBJ1-1 | . | TRBV15 | . | CATSRDRMNTEAFF | TGTGCCACCAGCAGAGACAGGATGAACACTGAAGCTTTCTTT
TRBJ1-1 | . | TRBV19 | TRBD1 | CASSRDREDTEAFF | TGTGCCAGTAGTCGGGACAGGGAGGACACTGAAGCTTTCTTT
TRBJ2-2 | . | TRBV10-3 | TRBD1 | CAVESGTALTGELFF | TGTGCCGTCGAATCCGGGACAGCTCTTACCGGGGAGCTGTTTTTT
TRBJ2-7 | many | TRBV7-2 | TRBD2 | CASSLVRGEGYEQYF | TGTGCCAGCAGCTTAGTGCGGGGGGAGGGCTACGAGCAGTACTTC
TRBJ1-1 | once | TRBV9 | TRBD1 | CASSAHTGGTEAFF | TGTGCCAGCAGCGCTCATACAGGGGGCACTGAAGCTTTCTTT
TRBJ2-1 | . | TRBV7-6 | . | CASSLASHNEQFF | TGTGCCAGCAGCTTAGCCTCCCACAATGAGCAGTTCTTC
TRBJ1-1 | . | TRBV7-9 | . | CASSLVITTTGLMNTEAFF | TGTGCCAGCAGCTTAGTTATAACAACGACAGGCTTGATGAACACTGAAGCTTTCTTT
TRBJ1-1 | . | TRBV2 | . | CASSLDGDTEAFF | TGTGCCAGCAGTTTGGACGGGGACACTGAAGCTTTCTTT
TRBJ1-5 | . | TRBV12-3/TRBV12-4 | . | CASSQGRDQPQHF | TGTGCCAGCAGTCAGGGGCGGGATCAGCCCCAGCATTTT
TRBJ2-1 | . | TRBV10-2 | . | CASSDLGPDEQFF | TGCGCCAGCAGTGACTTGGGGCCTGATGAGCAGTTCTTC
TRBJ1-6 | . | TRBV5-6 | . | CASSFGNNSPLHF | TGTGCCAGCAGCTTCGGGAATAATTCACCCCTCCACTTT
TRBJ1-6 | . | TRBV4-1 | . | CASSQDPSKAGRLTVNSPLHF | TGCGCCAGCAGCCAAGATCCAAGCAAGGCAGGGAGGCTGACGGTTAATTCACCCCTCCACTTT
TRBJ1-1 | . | TRBV4-1 | TRBD1 | CASSWTGDTEAFF | TGCGCCAGCAGCTGGACAGGGGATACTGAAGCTTTCTTT
TRBJ1-5 | . | TRBV4-1 | . | CASSLEGQYNQPQHF | TGCGCCAGCAGCCTCGAAGGACAGTACAATCAGCCCCAGCATTTT
TRBJ2-1 | . | TRBV6-5 | . | CASRQVEYNEQFF | TGTGCCAGCAGACAGGTGGAATACAATGAGCAGTTCTTC
TRBJ2-1 | . | TRBV5-1 | TRBD2 | CASSLGSGGEQFF | TGCGCCAGCAGCTTGGGTAGCGGGGGTGAGCAGTTCTTC
TRBJ1-2 | . | TRBV2 | TRBD1 | CATRKGTGSNYGYTF | TGTGCCACCAGAAAGGGGACAGGGAGTAACTATGGCTACACCTTC
TRBJ1-2 | . | TRBV19 | . | CASSRNREGGYTF | TGTGCCAGTAGTCGCAACAGGGAAGGAGGCTACACCTTC
TRBJ2-1 | . | TRBV30 | TRBD1 | CAWSWDRLFPEQFF | TGTGCCTGGAGTTGGGACAGACTTTTTCCTGAGCAGTTCTTC
TRBJ2-7 | . | TRBV4-1 | . | CASSQGTASSYEQYF | TGCGCCAGCAGCCAAGGGACAGCAAGCTCCTACGAGCAGTACTTC
TRBJ1-1 | . | TRBV27 | . | CASSFLRGGTTEAFF | TGTGCCAGCAGTTTCCTACGAGGAGGTACGACTGAAGCTTTCTTT
TRBJ2-1 | . | TRBV7-2 | TRBD2 | CASRNPGLAGGRLGEQFF | TGTGCCAGCAGGAACCCGGGACTAGCGGGGGGGCGGTTAGGTGAGCAGTTCTTC
TRBJ2-1 | few | TRBV7-6 | . | CASSPPGRNEQFF | TGTGCCAGCAGCCCTCCAGGGCGCAATGAGCAGTTCTTC
TRBJ1-1 | few | TRBV11-2 | . | CASSLVGSGDTEAFF | TGTGCCAGCTCCCTAGTGGGCAGCGGCGACACTGAAGCTTTCTTT
TRBJ1-2 | . | TRBV3-1/TRBV3-2 | . | CASSQGSSYGYTF | TGTGCCAGCAGCCAAGGTTCCAGCTATGGCTACACCTTC
TRBJ2-5 | once | TRBV13 | . | CASSLIQMGTQYF | TGTGCCAGCAGCTTAATACAGATGGGGACCCAGTACTTC
TRBJ1-5 | . | TRBV27 | TRBD1 | CASSTLRGAQPQHF | TGTGCCAGCAGTACTCTCAGGGGGGCTCAGCCCCAGCATTTT
TRBJ2-3 | . | TRBV9 | . | CASSAQSGRTDTQYF | TGTGCCAGCAGCGCCCAAAGCGGACGCACAGATACGCAGTATTTT
TRBJ2-3 | . | TRBV19 | TRBD1 | CASSIPGTGWLDTQYF | TGTGCCAGTAGTATCCCCGGGACAGGGTGGTTAGATACGCAGTATTTT
TRBJ2-1 | . | TRBV6-6 | TRBD2 | CASSQQTGTSGGAVYNEQFF | TGTGCCAGCAGCCAACAAACCGGGACTAGCGGGGGGGCAGTCTACAATGAGCAGTTCTTC
TRBJ2-1 | . | TRBV7-2 | TRBD1 | CASSDRDRGYNEQFF | TGTGCCAGCAGCGACCGGGACAGGGGTTACAATGAGCAGTTCTTC
TRBJ1-5 | . | TRBV10-2 | . | CASSPEAYQPQHF | TGCGCCAGCAGCCCGGAGGCTTATCAGCCCCAGCATTTT
TRBJ2-1 | . | TRBV12-5 | TRBD2 | CASGLGFGGVPNEQFF | TGTGCTAGTGGTTTGGGGTTTGGGGGGGTCCCCAATGAGCAGTTCTTC
TRBJ2-7 | . | TRBV3-1/TRBV3-2 | TRBD2 | CASSPGRGASYEQYF | TGTGCCAGCAGCCCTGGGCGGGGGGCCTCCTACGAGCAGTACTTC
TRBJ2-3 | . | TRBV28 | . | CASSLAGGASTDTQYF | TGTGCCAGCAGTTTAGCGGGCGGAGCTAGCACAGATACGCAGTATTTT
TRBJ2-3 | . | TRBV7-9 | . | CASSSSDTQYF | TGTGCCAGCAGCTCCTCAGATACGCAGTATTTT
TRBJ1-5 | . | TRBV4-1 | . | CASSQDREQPQHF | TGCGCCAGCAGCCAAGATCGAGAGCAGCCCCAGCATTTT
TRBJ2-3 | . | TRBV18 | TRBD2 | CASSPRAGGSTDTQYF | TGTGCCAGCTCACCACGAGCGGGGGGCTCCACAGATACGCAGTATTTT
TRBJ2-5 | . | TRBV5-4 | TRBD1 | CASSPGTVQETQYF | TGTGCCAGCAGCCCCGGGACAGTCCAAGAGACCCAGTACTTC
TRBJ2-7 | . | TRBV7-8 | . | CASSLAHSFYEQYF | TGTGCCAGCAGCTTAGCTCACTCCTTCTACGAGCAGTACTTC
TRBJ1-2 | . | TRBV4-3 | . | CASSQDFISSGLLNYGYTF | TGCGCCAGCAGCCAAGATTTTATATCAAGTGGACTACTAAACTATGGCTACACCTTC
TRBJ1-2 | . | TRBV3-1/TRBV3-2 | . | CASSFRAGSDGYTF | TGTGCCAGCAGCTTTCGCGCAGGGTCGGATGGCTACACCTTC